This T cell receptor beta chain comes out of a study of T cells in tumors after PD-1 blockade. V shed 9 bases and J 4 bases; nucleotides not matched to a gene: 12. The CDR3 runs to 14 residues. Germline lookup yields CDR1 MNHNY and CDR2 SVGAGI (reference sequence). Sequencing was performed with immunoSEQ multiplex PCR; in TCRdb, only in-frame clones are kept and a portion is missing. Among roughly 49,000 clones listed, 81% were seen once. Sequences were derived from PBMCs, sampled before anti-PD-1 treatment. This TCR was recovered from a human donor with basal cell carcinoma. The chain couples TRBV6-6 to TRBJ2-7; 7 bases align to TRBD2. CDR3 sequence reads: CASCSMGLWYEQYF. The CDR3 nucleotides are TGTGCCAGTTGCTCGATGGGACTATGGTACGAGCAGTACTTC.